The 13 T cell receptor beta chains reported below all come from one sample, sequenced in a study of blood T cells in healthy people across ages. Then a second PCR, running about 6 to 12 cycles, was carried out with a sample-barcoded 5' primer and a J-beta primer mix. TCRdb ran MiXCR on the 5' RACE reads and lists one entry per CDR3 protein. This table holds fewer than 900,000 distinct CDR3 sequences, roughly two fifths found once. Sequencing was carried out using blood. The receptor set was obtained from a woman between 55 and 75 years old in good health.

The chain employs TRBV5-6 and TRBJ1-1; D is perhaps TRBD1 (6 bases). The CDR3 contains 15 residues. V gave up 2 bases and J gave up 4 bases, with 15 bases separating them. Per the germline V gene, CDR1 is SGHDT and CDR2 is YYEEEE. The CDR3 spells CASSFLTQGSTEAFF. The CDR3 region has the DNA TGTGCCAGCAGCTTCCTGACACAGGGTAGCACTGAAGCTTTCTTT.

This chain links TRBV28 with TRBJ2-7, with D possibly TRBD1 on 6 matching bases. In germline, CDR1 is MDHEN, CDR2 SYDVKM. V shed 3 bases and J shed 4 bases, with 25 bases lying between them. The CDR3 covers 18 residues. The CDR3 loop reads CASSLGQWVGASRYEQYF. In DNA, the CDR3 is TGTGCCAGCAGTTTGGGCCAGTGGGTGGGGGCTTCAAGGTACGAGCAGTACTTC.

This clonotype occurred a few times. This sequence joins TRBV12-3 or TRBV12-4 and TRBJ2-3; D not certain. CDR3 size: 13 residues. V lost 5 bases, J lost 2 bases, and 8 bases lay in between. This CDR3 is CASSQTDTDTQYF. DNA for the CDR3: TGTGCCAGCAGTCAGACCGACACAGATACGCAGTATTTT.

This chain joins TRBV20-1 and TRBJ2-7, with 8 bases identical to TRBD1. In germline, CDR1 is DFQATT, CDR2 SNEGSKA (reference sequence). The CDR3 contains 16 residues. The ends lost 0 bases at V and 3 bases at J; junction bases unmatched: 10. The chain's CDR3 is CSARDFSGGPGYEQYF. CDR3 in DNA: TGCAGTGCTAGAGATTTCTCAGGGGGCCCAGGCTACGAGCAGTACTTC.

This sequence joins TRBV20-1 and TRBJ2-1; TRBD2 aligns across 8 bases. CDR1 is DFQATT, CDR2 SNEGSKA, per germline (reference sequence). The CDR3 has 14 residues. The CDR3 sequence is CSDTGGPSRETQFF. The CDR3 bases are TGCAGCGATACGGGAGGGCCCTCCCGAGAGACCCAGTTCTTC.

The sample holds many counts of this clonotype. The CDR3 coding sequence is TGTGCCAGCAGTTACTTCGGGTCCCCTGAAGCTTTCTTT. Protein product: CASSYFGSPEAFF. The V and J genes are TRBV6-6 and TRBJ1-1; D remains ambiguous. The germline CDR1 and CDR2 sequences are MNHNY and SVGAGI (reference sequence). CDR3 length: 13 amino acids. The ends were cut back, 1 base at V and 6 bases at J, with 9 bases in the middle.

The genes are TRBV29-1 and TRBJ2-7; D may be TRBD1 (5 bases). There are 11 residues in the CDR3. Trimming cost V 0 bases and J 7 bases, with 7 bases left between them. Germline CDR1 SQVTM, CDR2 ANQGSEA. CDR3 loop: CSVEDRTEQYF. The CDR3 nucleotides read TGCAGCGTTGAAGATCGGACAGAGCAGTACTTC.

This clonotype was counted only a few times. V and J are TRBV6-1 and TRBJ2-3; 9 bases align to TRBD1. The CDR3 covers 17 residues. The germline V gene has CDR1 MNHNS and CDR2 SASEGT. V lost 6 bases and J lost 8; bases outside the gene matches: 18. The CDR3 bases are TGTGCCAGCAGCCAGGGCCGGGACAGGGAACTTTCGCCTACGCAGTATTTT. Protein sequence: CASSQGRDRELSPTQYF.

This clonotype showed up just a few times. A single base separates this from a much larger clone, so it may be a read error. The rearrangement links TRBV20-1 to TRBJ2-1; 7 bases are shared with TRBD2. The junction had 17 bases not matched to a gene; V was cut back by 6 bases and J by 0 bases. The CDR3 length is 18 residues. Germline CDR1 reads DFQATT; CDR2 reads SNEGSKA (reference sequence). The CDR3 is CSAAPGLNVFSSYNEQFF. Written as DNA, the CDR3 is TGCAGTGCAGCTCCGGGACTAAATGTGTTTAGCTCCTACAATGAGCAGTTCTTC.

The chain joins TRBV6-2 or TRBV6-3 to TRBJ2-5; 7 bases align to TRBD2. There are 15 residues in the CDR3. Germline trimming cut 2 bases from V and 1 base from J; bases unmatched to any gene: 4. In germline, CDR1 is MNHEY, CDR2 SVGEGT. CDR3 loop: CASSYRGGSQETQYF. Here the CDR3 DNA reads TGTGCCAGCAGTTACCGGGGCGGGAGCCAAGAGACCCAGTACTTC.

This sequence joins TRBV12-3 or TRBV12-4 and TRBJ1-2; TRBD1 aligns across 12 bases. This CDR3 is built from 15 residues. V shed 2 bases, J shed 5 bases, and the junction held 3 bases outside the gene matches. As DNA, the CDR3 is TGTGCCAGCAGTTTAAGGGGACAGGGGGCTTATGGCTACACCTTC. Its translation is CASSLRGQGAYGYTF.

In nucleotides, the CDR3 is TGCAGTGCTAGAGATTATGGCCTCTCTGGGGCCAACGTCCTGACTTTC. Amino acids: CSARDYGLSGANVLTF. The chain uses TRBV20-1 and TRBJ2-6; no definite D call. Germline CDR1 is DFQATT and CDR2 is SNEGSKA (reference sequence). Deletions cut 0 bases from V and 0 bases from J, with 9 bases between. This CDR3 region has 16 residues.

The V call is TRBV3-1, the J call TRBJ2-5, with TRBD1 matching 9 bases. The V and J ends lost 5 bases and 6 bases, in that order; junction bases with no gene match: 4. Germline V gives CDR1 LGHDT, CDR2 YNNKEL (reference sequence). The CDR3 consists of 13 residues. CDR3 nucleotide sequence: TGTGCCAGCAGCGTTACAGGGGGCAAGACCCAGTACTTC. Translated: CASSVTGGKTQYF.